This section outlines one T cell receptor beta chain sequence together with its context. What it binds is unknown. TCRdb itself ran the reads through MiXCR, one entry per CDR3 protein. The table shows 55,000 to 70,000 distinct CDR3 sequences, with 25% to 40% occurring only once. These data come from a study of T cell repertoires in cytomegalovirus infection. Study-level results: CMV-specific TCR beta clonotypes restricted by HLA-C dominated the ex vivo response.

V shed 3 bases, J shed 4 bases, and the junction held 5 bases outside the gene matches. There are 14 residues in the CDR3. Per germline, CDR1 LNHDA and CDR2 SQIVND (reference sequence). This clonotype was obtained from a human donor in good health (CMV status not recorded). Some clones in this sample may be carry-over from other donors' samples. The V and J genes are TRBV19 and TRBJ1-1; 7 bases are a match to TRBD1. Sequenced sample: PBMCs, sequenced either directly or after in vitro stimulation (not recorded which). In DNA form, the CDR3 reads TGTGCCAGTAGTATTCAACAGGGGATCACTGAAGCTTTCTTT. It encodes CASSIQQGITEAFF.